Below are 30 T cell receptor beta chains sequenced from a single sample in a study of shared clonotypes between healthy human individuals. Sequencing used immunoSEQ multiplex PCR; TCRdb keeps in-frame clones, though not all of them. Seen here are 450,000 or so clones, roughly four fifths observed once, and the top ten hold approximately 12%. The sequenced sample was PBMCs. Source of these receptors: a woman aged 35 to 49 in good health. Some clones in this sample may be carry-over from other donors' samples.

Note on this clone: One base separates it from a far larger clone, so it is likely a read error. The chain links TRBV29-1 to TRBJ2-7, with 7 bases matching TRBD1. Germline-derived CDR1 and CDR2 are SQVTM and ANQGSEA. The CDR3 runs 14 residues. The CDR3 coding sequence is TGCAGCGCCCTGAGGGGGACAGCCTTGGACGAGCTGTACTTC. It codes for CSALRGTALDELYF.

The chain has TRBV19 and TRBJ2-7, with D possibly matching TRBD1 (5 bases). The V end was cut by 5 bases, the J end by 0 bases, with 8 bases between. The CDR3 runs 13 residues. Per germline, CDR1 LNHDA and CDR2 SQIVND (reference sequence). As DNA, the CDR3 is TGTGCCAGTAGTTGGGGCCACTCCTACGAGCAGTACTTC. As protein: CASSWGHSYEQYF.

Comments on this clone: A single base is all that separates this from a far larger clone, so a read error is likely. The identical CDR3 is also encoded by other nucleotide sequences in the sample. The chain is built from TRBV6-5 and TRBJ1-1; D uncertain. Germline lookup yields CDR1 MNHEY and CDR2 SVGAGI. CDR3 length: 13 residues. This CDR3 reads CASSTGLNTEAFF. The DNA of the CDR3 is TGCGCCAGCAGCACCGGCTTGAACACTGAAGCTTTCTTT.

The J gene is TRBJ2-1, the V gene TRBV7-6; D is uncertain. The CDR3 runs 17 residues. Trimming took off 0 bases at V and 0 bases at J, with 12 bases between the two ends. The V gene's germline CDR1 is SGHVS and CDR2 FNYEAQ. The CDR3 loop is CASSLAANPISYNEQFF. The CDR3 DNA reads as TGTGCCAGCAGCTTAGCGGCGAATCCCATCTCCTACAATGAGCAGTTCTTC.

This clone has only a few counts. This sequence joins TRBV6-1 and TRBJ2-3, with D tentatively TRBD1 or TRBD2 (6 bases each). V lost 7 bases, J lost 6 bases, and 20 bases lay in between. The CDR3 runs 15 residues. Germline loops: CDR1 MNHNS, CDR2 SASEGT. This CDR3 is CASIPEEGGRDTQYF. CDR3 coding DNA: TGTGCCAGCATCCCTGAGGAGGGGGGTCGGGATACGCAGTATTTT.

The chain uses TRBV5-6 and TRBJ2-1, with 8 bases aligning to TRBD2. Unmatched junction bases numbered 0, after V lost 1 base and J lost 9 bases. Germline CDR1 reads SGHDT; CDR2 reads YYEEEE. This CDR3 has 12 residues. The CDR3 DNA reads as TGTGCCAGCAGCTTGACTAGCGGTGAGCAGTTCTTC. It yields the protein CASSLTSGEQFF.

The rearrangement joins TRBV4-1 to TRBJ1-6, with 7 nucleotides matching TRBD1. Germline CDR1 MGHRA, CDR2 YSYEKL. With V trimmed by 6 bases and J by 6 bases, 8 bases remained unmatched. The CDR3 covers 15 residues. The CDR3 here is CASSQGVTVNSPLHF. The DNA for the CDR3 is TGCGCCAGCAGTCAGGGGGTCACAGTTAATTCACCCCTCCACTTT.

The genes are TRBV6-6 and TRBJ1-1; 7 nucleotides line up with TRBD1. Germline CDR1 reads MNHNY; CDR2 reads SVGAGI (reference sequence). The CDR3 loop spans 12 amino acids. V trimming: 7 bases; J trimming: 3 bases; junction bases outside the gene matches: 2. The CDR3 nucleotides read TGTGCCAGCAACGGACAGGACACTGAAGCTTTCTTT. Translation gives CASNGQDTEAFF.

V usage is TRBV28 and J usage is TRBJ2-7; unclear D gene. CDR3 length: 13 residues. The ends were cut back, 5 bases at V and 1 base at J, with 9 bases in the middle. Germline lookup yields CDR1 MDHEN and CDR2 SYDVKM. Written as DNA, the CDR3 is TGTGCCAGCAGTCCTCCAAGTTCCTACGAGCAGTACTTC. It encodes CASSPPSSYEQYF. Variable domain in full (rest from reference TRBV28 and TRBJ2-7): DVKVTQSSRYLVKRTGEKVFLECVQDMDHENMFWYRQDPGLGLRLIYFSYDVKMKEKGDIPEGYSVSREKKERFSLILESASTNQTSMYLCASSPPSSYEQYFGPGTRLTVT.

Concerning this clone: This probably arose from a read error, given a far larger clone one base away. Other nucleotide sequences in the sample specify the same CDR3. V usage is TRBV18 and J usage is TRBJ1-1; D perhaps matches TRBD1 (6 bases). The CDR3 length is 18 residues. The V and J ends lost 3 bases and 1 base respectively, with 21 bases between them. Germline V CDR1 and CDR2: KGHSH, LQKENI. The CDR3 reads CASSPSGGPEGPNTEAFF. CDR3 DNA sequence: TGTGCCAGCTCACCTTCCGGGGGGCCCGAGGGACCGAACACTGAAGCTTTCTTT.

The chain employs TRBV29-1 and TRBJ1-1; maybe TRBD1 (6 bases). Germline CDR1 is SQVTM and CDR2 is ANQGSEA. V gave up 4 bases and J gave up 1 base, with 10 bases separating them. CDR3 size: 13 residues. CDR3 DNA: TGCAGCGTTGTGGAGACAGGGAACACTGAAGCTTTCTTT. Translation: CSVVETGNTEAFF.

The chain combines TRBV25-1 with TRBJ1-1; TRBD1 might be the D (5 bases). The V end lost 2 bases, the J end lost 0 bases, and 13 bases lay between the germline ends. The germline V gene has CDR1 MGHDK and CDR2 SYGVNS. The CDR3 totals 16 residues. The CDR3 spells CASSERLGRVNTEAFF. The DNA of the CDR3 is TGTGCCAGCAGTGAACGGCTCGGCAGGGTGAACACTGAAGCTTTCTTT.

The chain has TRBV5-1 and TRBJ2-7; TRBD2 aligns across 11 bases. CDR3 size: 14 residues. Germline trimming cut 5 bases from V and 3 bases from J; bases unmatched to any gene: 4. The germline gives CDR1 SGHRS, CDR2 YFSETQ. The CDR3 bases are TGCGCCAGCAGGATGGGACTAGCGGTCTACGAGCAGTACTTC. Translation gives CASRMGLAVYEQYF. The whole variable domain, remainder taken from reference TRBV5-1 and TRBJ2-7, is KAGVTQTPRYLIKTRGQQVTLSCSPISGHRSVSWYQQTPGQGLQFLFEYFSETQRNKGNFPGRFSGRQFSNSRSEMNVSTLELGDSALYLCASRMGLAVYEQYFGPGTRLTVT.

About this clone: The likely explanation is a read error, given a far larger clone one base away. The V gene is TRBV7-2, the J gene TRBJ2-7; 9 nucleotides align to TRBD2. Germline V gives CDR1 SGHTA, CDR2 FQGNSA. The CDR3 sequence is 14 residues long. The CDR3 here is CASSQAGLAVGQCF. The DNA of the CDR3 is TGTGCCAGCAGCCAGGCGGGACTAGCAGTCGGGCAGTGCTTC.

The CDR3 DNA sequence: TGCAGCGTTGGTTGGCAGAGTGAAGCTTTCTTT. As protein: CSVGWQSEAFF. This chain connects TRBV29-1 to TRBJ1-1; D is undetermined. CDR3 length: 11 residues. Germline V gives CDR1 SQVTM, CDR2 ANQGSEA. V lost 4 bases and J 7 bases, leaving 10 bases between the germline ends.

The rearrangement uses TRBV30 and TRBJ2-3, with TRBD2 matching over 12 bases. The germline gives CDR1 GTSNPN, CDR2 SVGIG (reference sequence). The CDR3 sequence is 16 residues long. Unmatched junction bases numbered 12, after V lost 5 bases and J lost 6 bases. The CDR3 sequence is CAWALRLAGDRDTQYF. CDR3 DNA: TGTGCCTGGGCTCTCCGACTAGCGGGAGATCGGGATACGCAGTATTTT.

The J gene is TRBJ2-1, the V gene TRBV4-2; 11 nucleotides agree with TRBD1. The CDR3 has 16 residues. CDR1 LGHNA and CDR2 YNFKEQ come from the germline V gene. V dropped 0 bases and J dropped 4; count of bases not matched to a gene: 2. This CDR3 reads CASSQDGQGAYNEQFF. Written as DNA, the CDR3 is TGTGCCAGCAGCCAAGATGGACAGGGGGCGTACAATGAGCAGTTCTTC.

V and J are TRBV9 and TRBJ1-3, with 12 bases aligning to TRBD1. The ends lost 3 bases at V and 2 bases at J; junction bases unmatched: 3. Germline CDR1 reads SGDLS; CDR2 reads YYNGEE. The CDR3 extends over 16 amino acids. Here the CDR3 DNA reads TGTGCCAGCAGCGGGGGACAGGGGGCGACTGGAAACACCATATATTTT. Translated, it gives CASSGGQGATGNTIYF.

The V gene is TRBV5-6, the J gene TRBJ1-1; no definite D call. The CDR3 spans 13 residues. Trimming took 2 bases from V and 5 from J, leaving 10 bases between them. CDR1 is SGHDT and CDR2 is YYEEEE in the germline V gene. Written as DNA, the CDR3 is TGTGCCAGCAGCTTCTACATTGGGACTGAAGCTTTCTTT. Translating gives CASSFYIGTEAFF. The whole variable domain, remainder taken from reference TRBV5-6 and TRBJ1-1, is DAGVTQSPTHLIKTRGQQVTLRCSPKSGHDTVSWYQQALGQGPQFIFQYYEEEERQRGNFPDRFSGHQFPNYSSELNVNALLLGDSALYLCASSFYIGTEAFFGQGTRLTVV.

The rearrangement links TRBV11-2 to TRBJ2-7; 9 bases map to TRBD2. CDR1 is SGHAT, CDR2 FQNNGV, per germline. V shed 3 bases, J shed 3 bases, and the junction held 3 bases outside the gene matches. The CDR3 contains 14 residues. In DNA form, the CDR3 reads TGTGCCAGCAGCTTCGGAGCGGGAGGCTACGAGCAGTACTTC. Its protein product is CASSFGAGGYEQYF.

This sequence joins TRBV18 and TRBJ1-5, with a possible D match to TRBD1 (5 bases). Germline CDR1 and CDR2: KGHSH and LQKENI. This CDR3 region has 15 residues. Trimming took off 3 bases at V and 1 base at J, with 10 bases between the two ends. In DNA, the CDR3 is TGTGCCAGCTCACCGGGCAGACAGAGCAATCAGCCCCAGCATTTT. Encoded protein: CASSPGRQSNQPQHF.

In the case of this clone: A far larger clone differs by one base, so this is likely a read error. Other nucleotide sequences in the sample specify the same CDR3. This chain links TRBV5-1 with TRBJ2-7; TRBD1 matches 8 bases. CDR1 SGHRS and CDR2 YFSETQ come from the germline V gene. After removal of 3 bases from V and 3 bases from J, the junction contained 5 bases not matched to a gene. The CDR3 covers 14 residues. The CDR3 DNA is TGCGCCAGCAGCTGGGGCGACAGGGGCTACGAGCAGTACTTC. It translates to CASSWGDRGYEQYF.

This clone was seen a handful of times. Being one base from a much bigger clone, this may be a read error. This chain joins TRBV28 and TRBJ2-7, with D possibly matching TRBD2 (5 bases). Deletions cut 4 bases from V and 0 bases from J, with 10 bases between. This CDR3 comprises 14 residues. The germline CDR1 and CDR2 sequences are MDHEN and SYDVKM. The CDR3 region has the DNA TGTGCCAGCAGTTCCAAGGGAGTCTCCTACGAGCAGTACTTC. This gives the protein CASSSKGVSYEQYF.

The chain joins TRBV11-2 to TRBJ2-1, with 8 bases matching TRBD2. The V gene's germline CDR1 is SGHAT and CDR2 FQNNGV. The CDR3 is 16 amino acids. The ends lost 5 bases at V and 9 bases at J; junction bases unmatched: 15. The CDR3 nucleotides are TGTGCCAGCAGCCCGCCGGGTAGCGGGATGGGTGTTGAGCAGTTCTTC. Encoded protein: CASSPPGSGMGVEQFF.

This clone was seen only once. The DNA for the CDR3 is TGTGCCAGCAGCCTCATTGCGGGTTCGAACACTGAAGCTTTCTTT. This gives the protein CASSLIAGSNTEAFF. The chain joins TRBV14 to TRBJ1-1, with D hard to call. CDR3 length equals 15 residues. Between the trimmed V and J ends, which lost 4 bases and 1 base, there was a span of 13 bases. Germline CDR1 and CDR2: SGHDN and FVKESK.

The chain has TRBV2 and TRBJ2-7; 9 bases are shared with TRBD1. The germline V gene encodes CDR1 SNHLY and CDR2 FYNNEI. This CDR3 comprises 14 residues. V gave up 4 bases and J gave up 3 bases; unmatched junction bases: 4. The CDR3 protein is CASSGTGALYEQYF. CDR3 bases: TGTGCCAGCAGTGGGACAGGGGCACTCTACGAGCAGTACTTC.

This chain uses TRBV10-3 with TRBJ1-1, with 9 nucleotides matching TRBD1. The V gene end was trimmed by 10 bases and the J gene end by 1 base; junction bases not matched to a gene: 10. The CDR3 spans 15 residues. The V gene's germline CDR1 is ENHRY and CDR2 SYGVKD. The CDR3 here is CATQVTGGGNTEAFF. CDR3 bases: TGTGCCACCCAGGTAACAGGGGGCGGGAACACTGAAGCTTTCTTT.

The table lists this clone with a count of one. The chain combines TRBV7-9 with TRBJ1-1, with D perhaps matching TRBD1 (6 bases). Germline V gives CDR1 SEHNR, CDR2 FQNEAQ (reference sequence). This CDR3 comprises 15 residues. V was pared by 0 bases and J by 0 bases, with 8 bases between. CDR3 sequence: CASSLATGMNTEAFF. The CDR3 coding sequence is TGTGCCAGCAGCTTAGCGACAGGAATGAACACTGAAGCTTTCTTT.

The chain recombines TRBV7-8 with TRBJ2-7; D gene unclear. The CDR3 is made up of 14 amino acids. Germline CDR1 is SGHVS and CDR2 is FQNEAQ. Trimming removed 1 base from V and 3 bases from J, with 10 bases in between. CDR3 sequence (DNA): TGTGCCAGCAGCTTAGAGTCTACCTACTACGAGCAGTACTTC. Translated, it gives CASSLESTYYEQYF.

The chain carries TRBV28 and TRBJ2-1; the match to TRBD1 covers 8 bases. The ends lost 1 base at V and 3 bases at J; junction bases unmatched: 2. CDR1 MDHEN and CDR2 SYDVKM come from the germline V gene. CDR3 length: 15 amino acids. Here the CDR3 reads CASSLSGQGYNEQFF. CDR3 nucleotide sequence: TGTGCCAGCAGTTTATCCGGACAGGGCTACAATGAGCAGTTCTTC.